This T cell receptor (beta chain) comes out of a study of blood T cell repertoires in COVID-19 (dated by TCRdb to the early 2020s). Background for the entire study: Samples from collaborators originated in the United States, Italy and Spain and spanned both the acute and convalescent phases of COVID-19. Where available, HLA class I and class II types were obtained from metadata supplied by the sample provider rather than from assay-based typing. The samples were drawn from the first 160 participants of the ongoing ImmuneRACE study and from over a thousand subjects provided by 6 global collaborators. Subjects who had been exposed to COVID-19, were actively infected with it, or had recovered from it provided the deeply sampled blood TCRbeta repertoires that made up the dataset. The sample metadata nearly always contained a de-identified subject ID, COVID-19 status, age in years and sex. The repertoires were made available in a free public database intended to serve as a resource for research on the immune response to SARS-CoV-2. The material from the prospective study consisted of cDNA or gDNA derived from T cells, B-cell-depleted T cells, or PBMCs.

From V the trimming removes 9 bases and from J it removes 8 bases, while the gene matches leave 16 bases of the junction unaccounted for. Reading from cysteine to phenylalanine, the CDR3 counts 15 amino acids. The CDR3 DNA has 45 bases and is translated from base 1. Whole blood was collected in K2EDTA tubes by collaborating institutions according to the institutions' own protocols. For TCRbeta analysis, collaborators shipped samples in one of three forms: frozen whole blood, isolated PBMCs, or DNA extracted from either of those sample types. TCRbeta CDR3 regions were amplified from genomic DNA by means of the immunoSEQ Assay, a bias-controlled multiplex PCR. The paper's data handling went like this. Nucleated cell counts per sample were estimated from amplification of reference gene primers within the assay. Sequence reads were collapsed and filtered to measure the absolute abundance of every unique TCRbeta CDR3 rearrangement. For each sample, productive Simpson clonality was calculated as the square root of Simpson's diversity index across productive rearrangements. As stored in TCRdb, this immuneACCESS dataset retains in-frame rearrangements with V and J assigned. A fraction of the clones does not appear; measured against another copy, unresolved V genes explain less than half of the discrepancy, and the remainder lacks a known reason. V and J calls plus clone size are reproduced from that table; the DNA served to infer D and trimming. Recorded for this sample are 100,000 to 120,000 clones; about 80% of them occurred a single time. Of the sample, 16% is held by the ten largest clones.

A note on this clone: Its antigen target is currently unknown. Base qualities are not provided; no much larger clone lies one nucleotide away.

General study outcomes and caveats: The quantity of clinical and demographic metadata differed by source and by participant and was supplied without curation.

The TCR was taken from a woman at least 80 years old with active or convalescent COVID-19. This receptor chain uses TRBV5-7 and TRBJ1-5; a stretch of 8 junction bases matches TRBD1. TRBV5-7 is an ORF; its function is uncertain. Material for sequencing was peripheral blood. The CDR3 sequence is CATFYRDRLWEPQHF. The nucleotide sequence is given as TGTGCCACCTTTTACCGGGACAGGCTCTGGGAGCCCCAGCATTTT.